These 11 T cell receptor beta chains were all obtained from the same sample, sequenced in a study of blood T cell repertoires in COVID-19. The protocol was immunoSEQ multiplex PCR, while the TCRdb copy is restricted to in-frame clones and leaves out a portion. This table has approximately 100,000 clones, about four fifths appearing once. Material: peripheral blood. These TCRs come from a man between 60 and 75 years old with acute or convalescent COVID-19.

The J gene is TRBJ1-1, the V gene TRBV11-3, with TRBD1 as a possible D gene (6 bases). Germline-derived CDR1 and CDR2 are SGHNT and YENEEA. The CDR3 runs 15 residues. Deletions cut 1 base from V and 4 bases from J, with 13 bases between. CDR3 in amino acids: CASSLVGDTGTEAFF. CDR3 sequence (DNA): TGTGCCAGCAGCTTAGTAGGGGACACTGGCACTGAAGCTTTCTTT.

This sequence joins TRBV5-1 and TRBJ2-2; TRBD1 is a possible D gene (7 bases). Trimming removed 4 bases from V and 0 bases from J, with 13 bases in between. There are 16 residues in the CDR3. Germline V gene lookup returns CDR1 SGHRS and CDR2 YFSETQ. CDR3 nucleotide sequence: TGCGCCAGCAGCCCCCCAGGGGGGCCGAACACCGGGGAGCTGTTTTTT. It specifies CASSPPGGPNTGELFF.

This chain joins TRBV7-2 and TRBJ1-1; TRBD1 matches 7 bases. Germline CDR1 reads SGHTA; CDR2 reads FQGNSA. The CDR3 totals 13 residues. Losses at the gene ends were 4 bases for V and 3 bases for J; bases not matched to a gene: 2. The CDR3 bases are TGTGCCAGCAGCTGGACAGGCCACACTGAAGCTTTCTTT. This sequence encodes CASSWTGHTEAFF.

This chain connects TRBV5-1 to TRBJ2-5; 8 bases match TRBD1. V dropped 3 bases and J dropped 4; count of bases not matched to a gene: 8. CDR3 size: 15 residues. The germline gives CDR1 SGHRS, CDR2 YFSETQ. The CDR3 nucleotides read TGCGCCAGCAGCTCCGGGACAGGCGTCCGAGAGACCCAGTACTTC. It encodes CASSSGTGVRETQYF. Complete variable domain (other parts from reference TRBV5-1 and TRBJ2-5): KAGVTQTPRYLIKTRGQQVTLSCSPISGHRSVSWYQQTPGQGLQFLFEYFSETQRNKGNFPGRFSGRQFSNSRSEMNVSTLELGDSALYLCASSSGTGVRETQYFGPGTRLLVL.

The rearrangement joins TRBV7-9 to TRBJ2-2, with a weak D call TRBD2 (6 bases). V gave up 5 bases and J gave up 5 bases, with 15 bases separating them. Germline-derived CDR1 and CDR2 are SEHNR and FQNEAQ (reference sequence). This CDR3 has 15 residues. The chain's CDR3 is CASSPGLTLTGELFF. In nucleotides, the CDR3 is TGTGCCAGCAGCCCGGGACTCACTTTAACCGGGGAGCTGTTTTTT.

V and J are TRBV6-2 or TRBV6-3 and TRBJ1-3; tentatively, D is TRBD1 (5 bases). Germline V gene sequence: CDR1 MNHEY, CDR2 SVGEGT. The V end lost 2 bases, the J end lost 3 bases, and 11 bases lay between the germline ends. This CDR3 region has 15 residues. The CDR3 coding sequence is TGTGCCAGCAGTTACGACAGTGCCATTGGAAACACCATATATTTT. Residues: CASSYDSAIGNTIYF.

CDR3 DNA: TGCGCCAGCAGATCCGGGACTTTTATAGCCGGGGAGCTGTTTTTT. It specifies CASRSGTFIAGELFF. This chain connects TRBV4-1 to TRBJ2-2, with D possibly being TRBD2 (6 bases). This CDR3 comprises 15 residues. With 6 bases removed from V and 6 bases from J, the gap between germline ends came to 17 bases. Germline V lookup: CDR1 MGHRA, CDR2 YSYEKL.

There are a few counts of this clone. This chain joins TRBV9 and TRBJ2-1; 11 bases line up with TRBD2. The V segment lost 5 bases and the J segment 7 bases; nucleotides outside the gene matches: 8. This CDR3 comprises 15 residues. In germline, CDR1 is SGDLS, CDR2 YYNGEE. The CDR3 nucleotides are TGTGCCAGCAGTATGGGACTAGCGGCCTGGAATGAGCAGTTCTTC. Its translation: CASSMGLAAWNEQFF.

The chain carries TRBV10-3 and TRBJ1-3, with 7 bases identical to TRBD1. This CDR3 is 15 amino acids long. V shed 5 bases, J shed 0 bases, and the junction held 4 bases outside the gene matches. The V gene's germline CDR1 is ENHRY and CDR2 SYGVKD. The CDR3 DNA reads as TGTGCCATCAGTCCGGACAGGAACTCTGGAAACACCATATATTTT. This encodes CAISPDRNSGNTIYF.

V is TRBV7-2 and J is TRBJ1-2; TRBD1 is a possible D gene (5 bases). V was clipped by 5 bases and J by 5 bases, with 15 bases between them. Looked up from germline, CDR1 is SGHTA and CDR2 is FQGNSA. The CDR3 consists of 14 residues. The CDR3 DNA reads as TGTGCCAGCAGCCTTAGACAGACGACTTATGGCTACACCTTC. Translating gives CASSLRQTTYGYTF.

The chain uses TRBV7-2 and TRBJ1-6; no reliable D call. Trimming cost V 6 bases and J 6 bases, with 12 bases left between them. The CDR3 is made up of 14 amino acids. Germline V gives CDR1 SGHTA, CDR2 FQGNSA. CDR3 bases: TGTGCCAGCAGTTCCGACACTGCTAATTCACCCCTCCACTTT. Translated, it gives CASSSDTANSPLHF.